This TCR beta chain is from a study of T cell responses to AZD1222 COVID-19 vaccine. Overall study results and limits: In all cases, repertoires were sampled only after the peak T cell response. There were mostly white British donors and more females than males, and clonal diversity was possibly underestimated. Only six or seven AZD1222 recipients were seropositive at baseline.

Sequencing was performed with immunoSEQ multiplex PCR; in TCRdb, only in-frame clones are kept and a portion is missing. The sample records about 210,000 clones, 92% being singletons. Notes on this clone: Its antigen is unknown.

V was pared by 4 bases and J by 5 bases, with 10 bases between. The CDR3 is made up of 13 amino acids. From germline, CDR1 is SGHNT and CDR2 YYREEE (reference sequence). This chain joins TRBV5-4 and TRBJ2-1, with a possible D match to TRBD1 (6 bases). The sequence derives from an adult in good health. Source: peripheral blood, taken on day 0 of AZD1222 vaccination. The CDR3 is CASSPRDNNEQFF. The DNA for the CDR3 is TGTGCCAGCAGCCCCCGGGACAACAATGAGCAGTTCTTC.